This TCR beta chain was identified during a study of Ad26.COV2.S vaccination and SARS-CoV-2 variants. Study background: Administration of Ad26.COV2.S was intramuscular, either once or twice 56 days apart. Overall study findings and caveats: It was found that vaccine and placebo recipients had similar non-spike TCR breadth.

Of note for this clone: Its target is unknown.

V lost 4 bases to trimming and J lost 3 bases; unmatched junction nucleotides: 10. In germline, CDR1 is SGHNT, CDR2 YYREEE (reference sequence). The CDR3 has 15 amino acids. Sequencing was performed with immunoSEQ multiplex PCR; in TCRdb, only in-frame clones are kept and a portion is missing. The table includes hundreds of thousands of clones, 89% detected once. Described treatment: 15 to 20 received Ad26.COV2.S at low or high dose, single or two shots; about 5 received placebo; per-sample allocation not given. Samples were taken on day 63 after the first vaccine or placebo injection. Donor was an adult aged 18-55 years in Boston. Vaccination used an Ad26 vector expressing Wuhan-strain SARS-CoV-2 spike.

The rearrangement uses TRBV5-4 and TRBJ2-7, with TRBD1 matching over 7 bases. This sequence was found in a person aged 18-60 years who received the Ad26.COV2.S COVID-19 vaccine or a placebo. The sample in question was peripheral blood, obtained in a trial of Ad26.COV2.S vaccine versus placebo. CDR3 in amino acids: CASSEGQWDYYEQYF. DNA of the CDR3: TGTGCCAGCAGCGAGGGACAGTGGGATTACTACGAGCAGTACTTC. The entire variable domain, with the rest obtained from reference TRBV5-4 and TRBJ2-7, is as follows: ETGVTQSPTHLIKTRGQQVTLRCSSQSGHNTVSWYQQALGQGPQFIFQYYREEENGRGNFPPRFSGLQFPNYSSELNVNALELDDSALYLCASSEGQWDYYEQYFGPGTRLTVT.